This T cell receptor (beta chain) was found in a study of cytomegalovirus exposure and HLA in healthy donors. 13 Jbeta primers and 60 Vbeta primers were used for the PCR. Libraries were prepared by immunoSEQ multiplex PCR; TCRdb keeps only in-frame clonotypes and omits some of them. The table records 150,000 to 200,000 clones, roughly 72% of them present only once. This clone was observed a single time. The V and J ends lost 3 bases and 5 bases respectively, with 17 bases between them. Germline loops: CDR1 LNHDA, CDR2 SQIVND (reference sequence). The CDR3 loop spans 16 amino acids. The chain recombines TRBV19 with TRBJ1-5; D may be TRBD1 (5 bases). Sequenced input: PBMCs. The TCR sequence derives from a woman aged 40 to 50 in good health and CMV-seronegative. CDR3 sequence reads: CASSMPYPGFDQPQHF. The DNA of the CDR3 is TGTGCCAGTAGTATGCCCTATCCAGGGTTTGATCAGCCCCAGCATTTT.